This T cell receptor (beta chain) was recorded in a study of a mutant IDH1 vaccine in newly diagnosed glioma. In regard to this clone: Its antigen is not known.

The method was immunoSEQ multiplex PCR; TCRdb's version includes in-frame clones alone and lacks a portion of them. The sample has fewer than 65,000 clones, about 80% seen once. Unmatched junction bases numbered 9, after V lost 3 bases and J lost 5 bases. The CDR3 consists of 16 residues. Germline CDR1 is KGHSH and CDR2 is LQKENI. Time point specified: week 5, during vaccination. Every vaccination contained 300 ug of the mutant IDH1 20-mer peptide and was paired with topical imiquimod. This sample comprised PBMCs, obtained from a glioma patient whose treatment included an IDH1 peptide vaccine. The clonotype comes from a man aged 25 to 45 with glioma. The chain has TRBV18 and TRBJ1-5; 8 nucleotides agree with TRBD1. In nucleotides, the CDR3 is TGTGCCAGCTCACCCTCGGCAGGGGGCCTTTATCAGCCCCAGCATTTT. This translates into CASSPSAGGLYQPQHF.